One and the same sample provided the 24 T cell receptor beta chains below, sequenced in a study of CD8 T cells in Susac syndrome. RNA amounts of about 0.5 to 1 ug underwent reverse transcription with random hexamers. Each CDR3 protein gets one entry after TCRdb re-called the immunoSEQ multiplex PCR reads with MiXCR. The sample has more than 55,000 distinct CDR3 sequences, 95% to 96% seen once; the top ten hold approximately 0.1%. Sequencing was performed on CD4+ T cells from PBMCs. These receptors were taken from a human donor with multiple sclerosis.

The chain joins TRBV4-2 to TRBJ1-3, with D unclear. The V and J ends lost 2 bases and 2 bases respectively, with 13 bases between them. Germline V gives CDR1 LGHNA, CDR2 YNFKEQ. This CDR3 region has 16 residues. The chain's CDR3 is CASSQFTVTPGNTIYF. The CDR3 bases are TGTGCCAGCAGCCAATTTACAGTGACACCTGGAAACACCATATATTTT.

The gene calls are TRBV29-1 and TRBJ2-3, with 7 nucleotides matching TRBD2. The J segment lost 0 bases and the V segment lost 0 bases, leaving 12 bases of the junction unmatched. The CDR3 has 18 amino acids. CDR1 is SQVTM, CDR2 ANQGSEA, per germline. CDR3 coding DNA: TGCAGCGTTGAAGATAGTCCCGACGCAGCGGGGAGCACAGATACGCAGTATTTT. Protein sequence: CSVEDSPDAAGSTDTQYF.

This sequence joins TRBV7-2 and TRBJ2-1, with D possibly TRBD2 on 6 matching bases. V was shortened by 5 bases and J by 4 bases, with 9 bases between the two germline ends. The germline CDR1 and CDR2 sequences are SGHTA and FQGNSA. The CDR3 runs 13 residues. DNA of the CDR3: TGTGCCAGCAGCGGGGGGAGGTACAATGAGCAGTTCTTC. It translates to CASSGGRYNEQFF.

The genes are TRBV30 and TRBJ1-4; 8 bases are shared with TRBD1. Trimming at V came to 4 bases and at J to 6 bases, leaving 7 bases not matched to a gene. The CDR3 length is 14 residues. Germline V CDR1 and CDR2: GTSNPN, SVGIG (reference sequence). CDR3 DNA sequence: TGTGCCTGGACTCCGACAGGGGAAGATGAAAAACTGTTTTTT. As protein: CAWTPTGEDEKLFF.

CDR3 loop: CASSITGGNSGNTIYF. The DNA of the CDR3 is TGTGCCAGCAGCATCACTGGGGGGAACTCTGGAAACACCATATATTTT. V and J are TRBV7-2 and TRBJ1-3, with D perhaps matching TRBD1 (5 bases). This CDR3 has 16 residues. Per the germline V gene, CDR1 is SGHTA and CDR2 is FQGNSA. The V gene lost 5 bases and the J gene lost 0 bases, with 14 bases spanning the gap.

V is TRBV3-1 and J is TRBJ2-5; the match to TRBD2 covers 11 bases. This CDR3 spans 13 amino acids. The V gene end was trimmed by 4 bases and the J gene end by 13 bases; junction bases not matched to a gene: 8. CDR1 and CDR2 (germline): LGHDT, YNNKEL (reference sequence). DNA of the CDR3: TGTGCCAGCAGCCGGAAACTAGCGGGGGCGATGTACTTC. Protein sequence: CASSRKLAGAMYF.

The chain employs TRBV4-2 and TRBJ1-6; TRBD1 might be the D (5 bases). This CDR3 spans 17 amino acids. Looked up from germline, CDR1 is LGHNA and CDR2 is YNFKEQ. Trimming took off 1 base at V and 7 bases at J, with 17 bases between the two ends. This CDR3 is CASSQAGGGRVNSPLHF. DNA for the CDR3: TGTGCCAGCAGCCAAGCGGGGGGAGGCAGGGTAAATTCACCCCTCCACTTT.

This chain uses TRBV7-8 with TRBJ2-7, with D unresolved. Trimming pared 5 bases from V and 3 bases from J, leaving 14 bases between. Germline V gene data show CDR1 as SGHVS and CDR2 as FQNEAQ. This CDR3 contains 14 residues. As DNA, the CDR3 is TGTGCCAGCAGCCCAAAATCGAGCAGCTACGAGCAGTACTTC. Translation gives CASSPKSSSYEQYF.

The chain has TRBV20-1 and TRBJ2-1; D may be TRBD2 (5 bases). From germline, CDR1 is DFQATT and CDR2 SNEGSKA (reference sequence). The length of the CDR3 is 13 residues. The CDR3 protein is CSVRILAGNEQFF. The CDR3 coding sequence is TGCAGCGTGAGGATTCTAGCTGGGAATGAGCAGTTCTTC.

V and J are TRBV5-1 and TRBJ1-1; tentatively, D is TRBD1 (6 bases). V lost 4 bases to trimming and J lost 1 base, with 11 bases between them. CDR1 SGHRS and CDR2 YFSETQ come from the germline V gene. This CDR3 is built from 14 residues. For the CDR3, the DNA is TGCGCCAGCAGCGTACAGGGCACGAACACTGAAGCTTTCTTT. This codes for CASSVQGTNTEAFF.

The chain is built from TRBV5-8 and TRBJ2-5, with TRBD1 identical over 10 bases. With V trimmed by 3 bases and J by 2 bases, 7 bases remained unmatched. Germline CDR1 and CDR2: SGHTS and YDEGEE. The CDR3 length is 16 residues. The CDR3, as DNA: TGTGCCAGCAGCTGGAGAGGGACAGGGGTGCAAGAGACCCAGTACTTC. It translates to CASSWRGTGVQETQYF.

This clonotype has only a few counts. At one end, the junction sequence differs from germline, possibly due to a read error. This chain joins TRBV7-7 and TRBJ2-2; the D gene is possibly TRBD1 (5 bases). This CDR3 is 14 amino acids long. CDR1 and CDR2 from the germline V gene are SSHAT and FNYEAQ (reference sequence). The CDR3 protein is CASSLDRNTGELFF. The CDR3 DNA reads TGTGCTAGCAGCTTAGACAGAAACACCGGGGAGCTGTTTTTT.

The V and J genes are TRBV12-3 or TRBV12-4 and TRBJ2-7, with 7 bases that match TRBD2. The CDR3 runs to 17 residues. V lost 4 bases to trimming and J lost 6 bases; unmatched junction nucleotides: 18. The CDR3 DNA sequence: TGTGCCAGCAGTTATCGGACTAGGCATCGAGCCCCCTCCGAGCAGTACTTC. Amino acid sequence: CASSYRTRHRAPSEQYF.

This clonotype came up once. DNA for the CDR3: TGTGCCAGCAGCCAAGAACGGGCGACTGAAGCTTTCTTT. This encodes CASSQERATEAFF. The chain recombines TRBV3-1 with TRBJ1-1; D gene uncertain. V gave up 0 bases and J gave up 5 bases, with 7 bases separating them. Germline loops: CDR1 LGHDT, CDR2 YNNKEL (reference sequence). The CDR3 loop spans 13 amino acids. Variable domain in full (rest from reference TRBV3-1 and TRBJ1-1): DTAVSQTPKYLVTQMGNDKSIKCEQNLGHDTMYWYKQDSKKFLKIMFSYNNKELIINETVPNRFSPKSPDKAHLNLHINSLELGDSAVYFCASSQERATEAFFGQGTRLTVV.

V usage is TRBV7-9 and J usage is TRBJ1-1; no reliable D call. The CDR3 has 13 residues. V lost 2 bases to trimming and J lost 1 base, with 5 bases between them. CDR1 is SEHNR and CDR2 is FQNEAQ in the germline V gene (reference sequence). Here the CDR3 reads CASSLSANTEAFF. The CDR3 nucleotides read TGTGCCAGCAGCTTATCGGCGAACACTGAAGCTTTCTTT.

The CDR3 spells CASRYQAPGTGELFF. CDR3 DNA: TGTGCCAGCAGATACCAGGCCCCGGGGACCGGGGAGCTGTTTTTT. The chain joins TRBV7-8 to TRBJ2-2; a possible D gene is TRBD2 (5 bases). Germline V gene data show CDR1 as SGHVS and CDR2 as FQNEAQ. Trimming removed 6 bases from V and 5 bases from J, with 16 bases in between. The CDR3 sequence is 15 residues long.

The chain carries TRBV19 and TRBJ2-3; perhaps TRBD2 as D (5 bases). V dropped 3 bases and J dropped 0 bases, with 7 bases sitting between them. Germline CDR1 LNHDA, CDR2 SQIVND (reference sequence). This CDR3 is 14 amino acids long. The CDR3 protein is CASSIGVSTDTQYF. The CDR3 bases are TGTGCCAGTAGTATCGGGGTTAGCACAGATACGCAGTATTTT.

The gene calls are TRBV20-1 and TRBJ2-1; no clear D. Germline V gives CDR1 DFQATT, CDR2 SNEGSKA (reference sequence). The germline V and J ends were trimmed by 2 bases and 4 bases, with 9 bases remaining between them. This CDR3 is 13 amino acids long. The CDR3 here is CSARPAGYNEQFF. The DNA for the CDR3 is TGCAGTGCTAGACCCGCAGGATACAATGAGCAGTTCTTC.

The chain joins TRBV21-1 to TRBJ2-1; TRBD1 reflects the table's D call only, with no check against the DNA. TRBV21-1 is recorded as a pseudogene. CDR3 size: 18 residues. This chain's CDR3 is CASSKTEDRGPSYNEQFF. CDR3 nucleotides: TGTGCCAGCAGCAAAACGGAGGACAGGGGGCCGTCCTACAATGAGCAGTTCTTC.

The CDR3 is CASSEGTSGEKLFF. CDR3 DNA: TGTGCCAGCAGCGAAGGGACCTCGGGGGAAAAACTGTTTTTT. The V gene is TRBV13, the J gene TRBJ1-4, with D perhaps matching TRBD1 (5 bases). The CDR3 consists of 14 residues. Deletions cut 5 bases from V and 8 bases from J, with 15 bases between. In germline, CDR1 is PRHDT, CDR2 FYEKMQ (reference sequence).

DNA for the CDR3: TGTGCCAGCAGTTACGTGGGAGCAGCCAAAAACATTCAGTACTTC. Its translation: CASSYVGAAKNIQYF. The chain uses TRBV6-2 or TRBV6-3 and TRBJ2-4; D might be TRBD2 (5 bases). Germline V CDR1 and CDR2: MNHEY, SVGEGT. The CDR3 is 15 amino acids. V lost 2 bases and J lost 0, with 8 bases in between.

The rearrangement joins TRBV20-1 to TRBJ2-5; a possible D gene is TRBD2 (6 bases). This CDR3 comprises 16 residues. V gave up 3 bases and J gave up 4 bases, with 21 bases separating them. Germline lookup yields CDR1 DFQATT and CDR2 SNEGSKA (reference sequence). CDR3 in amino acids: CSARPLGSGPSETQYF. The CDR3 DNA sequence: TGCAGTGCTAGGCCCTTAGGGAGCGGGCCTTCAGAGACCCAGTACTTC.

This clonotype was picked up one time. The rearrangement joins TRBV4-3 to TRBJ1-6; D remains unclear. This CDR3 spans 14 amino acids. CDR1 is LGHNA and CDR2 is YSLEER in the germline V gene. Trimming left V 0 bases short and J 7 bases short, with 7 bases between. The CDR3 sequence is CASSQDQRNSPLHF. CDR3 DNA: TGCGCCAGCAGCCAAGATCAGCGAAATTCACCCCTCCACTTT.

This clonotype has a single count. The chain couples TRBV9 to TRBJ1-1, with D possibly TRBD1 on 5 matching bases. The CDR3 covers 12 residues. Between the trimmed V and J ends, which lost 4 bases and 10 bases, there was a span of 14 bases. The germline V gene has CDR1 SGDLS and CDR2 YYNGEE. CDR3 in amino acids: CASSPHVGGAFF. In nucleotides, the CDR3 is TGTGCCAGCAGCCCCCATGTGGGGGGAGCTTTCTTT.